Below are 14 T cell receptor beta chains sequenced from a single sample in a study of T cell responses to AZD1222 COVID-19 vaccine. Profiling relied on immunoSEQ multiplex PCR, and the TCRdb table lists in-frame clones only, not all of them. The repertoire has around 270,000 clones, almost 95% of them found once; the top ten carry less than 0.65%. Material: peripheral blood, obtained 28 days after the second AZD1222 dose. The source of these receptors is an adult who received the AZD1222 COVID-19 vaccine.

The CDR3 bases are TGTGCCAGCAGCCATCATGGACTAGCGGGGACCACAGATACGCAGTATTTT. Its protein product is CASSHHGLAGTTDTQYF. The chain uses TRBV3-1 (or the pseudogene TRBV3-2) and TRBJ2-3, with TRBD2 matching over 12 bases. J gave up 2 bases and V 3 bases, and 6 bases lay outside the gene matches. In germline, CDR1 is LGHDT, CDR2 YNNKEL (reference sequence). The CDR3 is made up of 17 amino acids.

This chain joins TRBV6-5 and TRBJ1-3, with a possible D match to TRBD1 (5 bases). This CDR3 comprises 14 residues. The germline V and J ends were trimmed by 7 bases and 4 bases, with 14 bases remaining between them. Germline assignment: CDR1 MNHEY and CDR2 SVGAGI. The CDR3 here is CASTQPGGGNTIYF. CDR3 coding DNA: TGTGCCAGCACCCAGCCCGGGGGGGGAAACACCATATATTTT.

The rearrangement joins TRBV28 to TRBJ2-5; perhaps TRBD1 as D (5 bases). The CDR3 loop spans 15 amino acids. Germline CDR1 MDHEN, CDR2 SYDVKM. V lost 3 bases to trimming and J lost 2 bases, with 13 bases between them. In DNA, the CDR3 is TGTGCCAGCAGTTTTGGGGCAGGAAGTCAAGAGACCCAGTACTTC. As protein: CASSFGAGSQETQYF.

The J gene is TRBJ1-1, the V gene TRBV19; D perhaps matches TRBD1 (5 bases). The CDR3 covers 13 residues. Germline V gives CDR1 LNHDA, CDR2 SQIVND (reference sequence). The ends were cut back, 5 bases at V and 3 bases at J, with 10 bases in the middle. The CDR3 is CASSPSGDTEAFF. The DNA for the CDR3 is TGTGCCAGTAGTCCTTCGGGGGACACTGAAGCTTTCTTT.

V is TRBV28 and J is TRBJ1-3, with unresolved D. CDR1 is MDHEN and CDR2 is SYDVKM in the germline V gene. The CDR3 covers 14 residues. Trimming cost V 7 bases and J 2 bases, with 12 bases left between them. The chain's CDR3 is CASTPPTPGNTIYF. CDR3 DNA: TGTGCCAGCACCCCTCCTACCCCTGGAAACACCATATATTTT. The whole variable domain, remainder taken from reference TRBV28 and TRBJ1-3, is DVKVTQSSRYLVKRTGEKVFLECVQDMDHENMFWYRQDPGLGLRLIYFSYDVKMKEKGDIPEGYSVSREKKERFSLILESASTNQTSMYLCASTPPTPGNTIYFGEGSWLTVV.

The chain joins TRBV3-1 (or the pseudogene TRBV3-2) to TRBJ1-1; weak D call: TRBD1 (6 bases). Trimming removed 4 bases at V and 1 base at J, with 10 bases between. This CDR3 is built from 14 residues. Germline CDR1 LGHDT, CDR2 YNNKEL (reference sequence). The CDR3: CASSPGTTNTEAFF. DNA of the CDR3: TGTGCCAGCAGCCCGGGGACAACGAACACTGAAGCTTTCTTT.

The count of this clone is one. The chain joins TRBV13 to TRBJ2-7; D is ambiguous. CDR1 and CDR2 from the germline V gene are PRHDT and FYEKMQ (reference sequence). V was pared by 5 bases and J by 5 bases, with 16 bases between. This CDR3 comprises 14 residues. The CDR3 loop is CASSLRTRNHEQYF. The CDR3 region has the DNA TGTGCCAGCAGCCTCCGGACCCGGAACCACGAGCAGTACTTC.

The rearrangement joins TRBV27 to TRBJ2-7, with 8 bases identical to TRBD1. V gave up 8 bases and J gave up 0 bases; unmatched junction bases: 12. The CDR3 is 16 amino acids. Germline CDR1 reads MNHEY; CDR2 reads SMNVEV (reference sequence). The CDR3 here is CASARPRTGRSYEQYF. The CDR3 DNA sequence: TGTGCCAGCGCTCGACCCCGGACAGGGCGCTCCTACGAGCAGTACTTC.

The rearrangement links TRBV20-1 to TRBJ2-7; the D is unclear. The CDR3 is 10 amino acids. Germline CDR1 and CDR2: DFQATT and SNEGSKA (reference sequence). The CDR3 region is CRAKGNEQYF. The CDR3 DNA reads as TGCAGGGCCAAAGGGAACGAGCAGTACTTC.

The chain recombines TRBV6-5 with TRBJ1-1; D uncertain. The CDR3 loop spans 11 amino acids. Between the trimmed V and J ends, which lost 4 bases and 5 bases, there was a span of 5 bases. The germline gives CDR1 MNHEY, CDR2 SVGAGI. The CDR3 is CASSSLTEAFF. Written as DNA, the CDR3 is TGTGCCAGCAGTTCCCTAACTGAAGCTTTCTTT.

CDR3 sequence reads: CASSLTAGVGTEAFF. The CDR3 nucleotides are TGTGCCAGCAGCTTAACCGCAGGTGTAGGCACTGAAGCTTTCTTT. The chain links TRBV7-3 to TRBJ1-1; unclear D gene. The germline V and J ends were trimmed by 0 bases and 4 bases, with 12 bases remaining between them. Germline CDR1 SGHTA, CDR2 FQGTGA. This CDR3 spans 15 amino acids.

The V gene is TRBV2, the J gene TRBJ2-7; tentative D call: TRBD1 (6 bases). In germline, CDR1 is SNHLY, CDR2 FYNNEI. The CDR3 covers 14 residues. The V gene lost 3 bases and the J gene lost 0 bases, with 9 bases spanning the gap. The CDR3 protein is CASSDRGPSYEQYF. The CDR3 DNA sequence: TGTGCCAGCAGTGACAGGGGTCCCTCCTACGAGCAGTACTTC.

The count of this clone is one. Written as DNA, the CDR3 is TGTGCCAGCAGTTTGGAACAGGCAAACTATGGCTACACCTTC. Translated: CASSLEQANYGYTF. J is TRBJ1-2 and V is TRBV28, with a weak D call TRBD1 (5 bases). This CDR3 region has 14 residues. Trimming took off 3 bases at V and 2 bases at J, with 10 bases between the two ends. Germline V CDR1 and CDR2: MDHEN, SYDVKM.

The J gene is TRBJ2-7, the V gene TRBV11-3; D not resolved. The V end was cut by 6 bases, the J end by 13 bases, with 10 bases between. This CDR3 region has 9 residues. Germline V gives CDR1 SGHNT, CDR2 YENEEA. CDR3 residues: CASRIPPYF. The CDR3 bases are TGTGCCAGCAGGATCCCACCTTACTTC.